The clone carrying this TCR beta chain was recorded once. The antigen is not known. The record originates from a study of cytomegalovirus exposure and HLA in healthy donors. Study summary: Both the roughly 120 validation repertoires and the 666 first-cohort repertoires used the same platform, as reported by a later analysis.

Only in-frame clones appear in the TCRdb table, and some are missing; sequencing was by immunoSEQ multiplex PCR. The sample yields about 120,000 clones, about 84% seen once. Findings and limits, study-wide: Rare TCR sequences dominated, though some public TCRs recurred in many donors. A subsequent analysis found that TCR clusters from the first cohort also tended to co-occur in the 110 or so validation repertoires, with 90% to 95% of cluster scores above 0. Altogether, 150 to 200 TCR beta chains were recorded as cytomegalovirus-associated.

This CDR3 has 15 amino acids. Per germline, CDR1 LNHDA and CDR2 SQIVND (reference sequence). V lost 5 bases to trimming and J lost 1 base; unmatched junction nucleotides: 6. Sequenced sample: PBMCs. The gene calls are TRBV19 and TRBJ1-1; 8 bases agree with TRBD1. The receptor was isolated from a woman under 40 in good health and CMV-seronegative. As DNA, the CDR3 is TGTGCCAGTAGTCAGCAGGGGGCGGGGAACACTGAAGCTTTCTTT. This sequence encodes CASSQQGAGNTEAFF.